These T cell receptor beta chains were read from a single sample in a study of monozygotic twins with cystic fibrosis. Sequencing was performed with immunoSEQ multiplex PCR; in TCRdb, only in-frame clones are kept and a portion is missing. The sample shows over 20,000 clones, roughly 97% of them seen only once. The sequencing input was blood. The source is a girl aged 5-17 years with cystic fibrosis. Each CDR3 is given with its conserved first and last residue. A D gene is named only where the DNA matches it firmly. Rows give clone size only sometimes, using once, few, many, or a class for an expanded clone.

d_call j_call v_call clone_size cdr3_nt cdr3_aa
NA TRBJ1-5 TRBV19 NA TGTGCCAGTAGTATCGGTAGGGCTCAGCCCCAGCATTTT CASSIGRAQPQHF
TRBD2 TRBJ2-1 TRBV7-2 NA TGTGCCAGCAGCCCCGGGGGGAAGCAGTTCTTC CASSPGGKQFF
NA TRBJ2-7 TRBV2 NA TGTGCCATCGAGGACCGGGACAGCGGGGGATACGAGCAGTACTTC CAIEDRDSGGYEQYF
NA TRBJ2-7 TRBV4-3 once TGCGCCAGCAGCCAAGAACGGGGCTACGAGCAGTACTTC CASSQERGYEQYF
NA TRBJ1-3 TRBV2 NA TGTGCCAGCATGGGCTCTGGAAACACCATATATTTT CASMGSGNTIYF
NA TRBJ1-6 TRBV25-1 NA TGTGCCAGCAGTGATCTCGTCAGGGGTTATAATTCACCCCTCCACTTT CASSDLVRGYNSPLHF
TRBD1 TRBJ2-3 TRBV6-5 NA TGTGCCAGCAGTTACGGAGACAGGGGACATACGCAGTATTTT CASSYGDRGHTQYF
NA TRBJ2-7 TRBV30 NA TGTGCCTGGAGTGTTCGGGAGTACAACGAGCAGTACTTC CAWSVREYNEQYF
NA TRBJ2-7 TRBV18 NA TGTGCCAGCTCCCCGTTCGAGGGTGGACAGTACTTC CASSPFEGGQYF
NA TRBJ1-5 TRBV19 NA TGTGCCAGTAGTATCGGAGATAGCAATCAGCCCCAGCATTTT CASSIGDSNQPQHF
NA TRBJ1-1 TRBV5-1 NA TGCGCCAGCAGCTTGGAGGGGAGACAGGTAGCTTTCTTT CASSLEGRQVAFF
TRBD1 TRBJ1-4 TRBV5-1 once TGCGCCAGCAGCTTAGGGACAGGGGGCGCGGGACCAAATGAAAAACTGTTTTTT CASSLGTGGAGPNEKLFF
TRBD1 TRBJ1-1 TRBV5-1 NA TGCGCCAGCAGCTATTTTTCCGCGGGACAGGGGTTCACTGAAGCTTTCTTT CASSYFSAGQGFTEAFF
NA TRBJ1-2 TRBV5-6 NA TGTGCCAGCAGCTTGGATGGACAGCGCAGACTCTATGGCTACACCTTC CASSLDGQRRLYGYTF
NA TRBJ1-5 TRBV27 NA TGTGCCAGCAGTTTACAGGAAGATCAGCCCCAGCATTTT CASSLQEDQPQHF
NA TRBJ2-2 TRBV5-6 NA TGTGCCAGCAGCTTTCAATTACTGGGGGATGCCGGGGAGCTGTTTTTT CASSFQLLGDAGELFF
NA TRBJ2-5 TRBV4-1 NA TGCGCCAGCAGCGGGACGGAAGAGACCCAGTACTTC CASSGTEETQYF
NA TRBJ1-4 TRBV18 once TGTGCCAGCTCAACAAGACAGGTTACACTGTTTTTT CASSTRQVTLFF
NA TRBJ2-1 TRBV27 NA TGTGCCAGCAGTTTAGGAAGGAATGAGCAGTTCTTC CASSLGRNEQFF
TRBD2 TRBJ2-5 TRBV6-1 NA TGTGCCAGCAGAACTAGCGGGAGATCGGAGACCCAGTACTTC CASRTSGRSETQYF
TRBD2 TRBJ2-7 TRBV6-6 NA TGTGCCAGCAGTTACGGGCGGGAGGACTACGAGCAGTACTTC CASSYGREDYEQYF
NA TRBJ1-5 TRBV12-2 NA TGTGCAAGTCGCTTATACCCCGGACAGGGACAACAGCCCCAGCATTTT CASRLYPGQGQQPQHF
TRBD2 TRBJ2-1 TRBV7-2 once TGTGCCAGCAGCTTAGTCGCGGGAGCGGTCTCCTACAATGAGCAGTTCTTC CASSLVAGAVSYNEQFF
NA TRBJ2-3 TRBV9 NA TGTGCCAGCAGCGTAGCTCCCCCAGATACGCAGTATTTT CASSVAPPDTQYF
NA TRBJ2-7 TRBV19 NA TGTGCCAGTAGTCCGTGGGGGGGGCCCAGCTCCTACGAGCAGTACTTC CASSPWGGPSSYEQYF
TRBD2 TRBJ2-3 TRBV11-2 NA TGTGCCAGCAGCTTAGGACGAAATAGCGGGTACACAGATACGCAGTATTTT CASSLGRNSGYTDTQYF
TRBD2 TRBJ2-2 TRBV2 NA TGTGCCAGCAGCTGGGCCCCGGTTGTGGGAGGGTCCAACACCGGGGAGCTGTTTTTT CASSWAPVVGGSNTGELFF
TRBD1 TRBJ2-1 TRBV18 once TGTGCCAGCTCACCTATGTCTGGGACAGGGGGCGTCTACAATGAGCAGTTCTTC CASSPMSGTGGVYNEQFF
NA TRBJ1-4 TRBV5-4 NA TGTGCCAGCAGCTTGAAGGCGACGAATGAAAAACTGTTTTTT CASSLKATNEKLFF
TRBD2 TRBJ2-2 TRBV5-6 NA TGTGCCAGCAACCCAGCGGGGGCTACCGGGGAGCTGTTTTTT CASNPAGATGELFF
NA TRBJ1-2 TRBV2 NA TGTGCCAGCAGATCACAGGGTGATGGCTACACCTTC CASRSQGDGYTF
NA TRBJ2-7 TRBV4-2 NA TGTGCCAGCAGCCAAGAATCGTTCTACGAGCAGTACTTC CASSQESFYEQYF